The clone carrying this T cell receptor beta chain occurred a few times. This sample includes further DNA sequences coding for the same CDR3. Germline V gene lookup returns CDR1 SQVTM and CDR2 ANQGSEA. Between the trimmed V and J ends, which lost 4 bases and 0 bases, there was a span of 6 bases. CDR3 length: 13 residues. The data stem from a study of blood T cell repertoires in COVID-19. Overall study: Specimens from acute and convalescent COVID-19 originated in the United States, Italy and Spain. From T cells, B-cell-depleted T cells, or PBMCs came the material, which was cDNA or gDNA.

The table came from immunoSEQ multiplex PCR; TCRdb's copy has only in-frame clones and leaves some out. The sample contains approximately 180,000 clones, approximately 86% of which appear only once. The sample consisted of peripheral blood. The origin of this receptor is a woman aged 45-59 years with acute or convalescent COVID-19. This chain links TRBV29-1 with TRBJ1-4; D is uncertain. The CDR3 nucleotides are TGCAGCGTTGGACAAGCAACTAATGAAAAACTGTTTTTT. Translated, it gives CSVGQATNEKLFF.